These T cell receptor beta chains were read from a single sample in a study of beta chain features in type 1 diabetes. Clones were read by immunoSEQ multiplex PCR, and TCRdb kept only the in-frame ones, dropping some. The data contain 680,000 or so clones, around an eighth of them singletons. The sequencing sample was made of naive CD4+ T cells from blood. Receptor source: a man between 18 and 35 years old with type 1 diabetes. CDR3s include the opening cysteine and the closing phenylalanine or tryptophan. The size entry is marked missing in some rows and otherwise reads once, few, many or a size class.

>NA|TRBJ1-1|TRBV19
CASSIFGGNAEAFF
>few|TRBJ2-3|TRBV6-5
CASSYSSSGDTQYF
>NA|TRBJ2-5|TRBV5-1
CASSPGTSGEETQYF
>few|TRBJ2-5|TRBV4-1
CASSRNKGTIQETQYF
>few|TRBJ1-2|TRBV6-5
CASLDPSSRGYTF
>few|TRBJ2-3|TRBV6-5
CASRPSTDTQYF
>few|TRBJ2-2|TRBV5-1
CASSLADTGELFF
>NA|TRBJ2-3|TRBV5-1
CASSLATWVTDTQYF
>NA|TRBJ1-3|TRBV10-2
CASVRGGGVKSGNTIYF
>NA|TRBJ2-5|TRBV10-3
CASIPREGRGWETQYF
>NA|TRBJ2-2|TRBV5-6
CASSFGQNTGELFF
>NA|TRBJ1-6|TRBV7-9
CASSLGQSSYNSPLHF
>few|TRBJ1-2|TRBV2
CASMSSRKQAGHRYGYTF
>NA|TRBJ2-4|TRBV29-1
CSVAPTGGNIQYF
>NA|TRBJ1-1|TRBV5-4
CASRGKLDAEAFF
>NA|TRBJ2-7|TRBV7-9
CASSRGGTDTYEQYF
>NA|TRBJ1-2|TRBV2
CASSRQLGPAGYTF
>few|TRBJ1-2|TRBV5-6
CASRSGVGYTF
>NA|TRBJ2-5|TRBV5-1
CASSLAGTEETQYF
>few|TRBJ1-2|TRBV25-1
CASSEGTDYGYTF
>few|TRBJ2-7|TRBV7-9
CASSSLGQSEQYF
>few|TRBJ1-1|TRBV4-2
CASSQDRSSDTEAFF
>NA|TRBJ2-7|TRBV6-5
CASSSLRGSGEQYF
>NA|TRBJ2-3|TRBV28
CASRETSFPDTQYF
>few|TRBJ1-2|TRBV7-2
CASSLESGSLGYGYTF
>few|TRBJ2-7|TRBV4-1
CASSQYRTSGGPVRSYEQYF
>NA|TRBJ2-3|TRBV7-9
CATKQLISTDTQYF
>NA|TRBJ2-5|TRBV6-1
CASSVTTEETQYF
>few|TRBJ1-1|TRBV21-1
CASSKHPNTEAFF
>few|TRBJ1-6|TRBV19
CASRTQGAGNSPLHF
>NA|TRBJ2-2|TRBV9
CASSPAGGLAGGNTGELFF
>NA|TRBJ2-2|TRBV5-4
CASSPIGQSGELFF
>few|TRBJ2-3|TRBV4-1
CASSQGATSGPSTDTQYF
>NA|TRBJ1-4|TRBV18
CASSLRAAATNEKLFF
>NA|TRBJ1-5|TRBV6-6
CASRQQGSQHF
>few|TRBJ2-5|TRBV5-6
CASSLEGTQYF
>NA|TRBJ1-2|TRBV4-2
CASSQDMRGGLGYTF
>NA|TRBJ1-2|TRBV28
CASSVEGLRAGYTF
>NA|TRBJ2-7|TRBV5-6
CASSLTGLVQYF
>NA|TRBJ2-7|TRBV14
CASSPTGLGGEQYF
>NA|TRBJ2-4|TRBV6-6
CASKLRQLNIQYF
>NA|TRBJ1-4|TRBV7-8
CASRPTGTRNEKLFF
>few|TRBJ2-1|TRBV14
CASSQKGGLAGFEQFF
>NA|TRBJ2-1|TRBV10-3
CAISPGTANEQFF
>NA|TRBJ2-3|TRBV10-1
CASSPVWTSGGTDTQYF
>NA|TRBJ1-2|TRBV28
CASSFPQDYGYTF
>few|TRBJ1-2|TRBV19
CASSSGQGQYGYTF
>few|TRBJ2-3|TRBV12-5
CASGLVQKGQGGQGTDTQYF
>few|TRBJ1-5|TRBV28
CAINPTAGNQPQHF
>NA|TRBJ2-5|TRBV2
CATGQIEETQYF
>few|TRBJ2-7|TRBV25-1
CASSEPGGQGLYEQYF